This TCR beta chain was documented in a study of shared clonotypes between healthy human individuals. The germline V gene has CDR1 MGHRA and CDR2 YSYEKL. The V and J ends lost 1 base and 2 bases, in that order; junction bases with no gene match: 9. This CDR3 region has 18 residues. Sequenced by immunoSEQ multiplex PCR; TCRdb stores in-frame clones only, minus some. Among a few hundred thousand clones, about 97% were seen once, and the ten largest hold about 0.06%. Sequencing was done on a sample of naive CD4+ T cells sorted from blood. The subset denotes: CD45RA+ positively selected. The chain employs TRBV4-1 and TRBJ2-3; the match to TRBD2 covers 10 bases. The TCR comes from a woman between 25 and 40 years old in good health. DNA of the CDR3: TGCGCCAGCAGCCAAGTGGTAGCGGGAGGAGGAAACACAGATACGCAGTATTTT. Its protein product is CASSQVVAGGGNTDTQYF.